The source of this T cell receptor (beta chain) is a study of identical twins. Study conclusions and caveats: Within monozygotic twins, out-of-frame TCR alpha sharing was underestimated by the models.

TCRdb reprocessed the 5' RACE reads via MiXCR and lists one record per CDR3 protein. The table includes roughly 770,000 distinct CDR3 sequences, roughly 20% detected once. A few counts support this clonotype. Its specificity is not known. The trim removed 10 bases at V and 1 base at J, leaving 9 bases unmatched. This CDR3 is built from 15 residues. Germline loops: CDR1 SNHLY, CDR2 FYNNEI. These data were also reused for a study on T cells expressing NK-cell markers. That publication notes: Within several experiments, an anti-gamma-delta TCR antibody kept the sorting limited to alpha-beta TCR T cells. Several donors likewise had their CD3+CD56-NKG2C+ fraction led by these clonotypes.

V and J are TRBV2 and TRBJ2-3; 9 positions match TRBD2. Specimen: PBMCs. The source of this sequence is a young woman in good health. The CDR3: CATILSGGGTDTQYF. The DNA for the CDR3 is TGTGCCACCATTCTTAGCGGGGGAGGCACAGATACGCAGTATTTT.